This entry is about one T cell receptor (beta chain). The sample has other DNA sequences that encode this CDR3 too. The data were taken from a study of blood T cell repertoires in COVID-19. Looking at the study overall: Some COVID-19 samples were acute and others convalescent; all came from the United States, Italy and Spain.

Generated by immunoSEQ multiplex PCR, the TCRdb table keeps only in-frame clones and is missing some. The repertoire has roughly 150,000 clones, about 91% of them found once; the top ten carry around a quarter. The specimen was peripheral blood. The clonotype comes from a human donor in a cohort sampled during active COVID-19.

CDR3 sequence reads: CASSPGQGRYEQYF. The CDR3 coding sequence is TGTGCCAGCAGTCCGGGACAGGGTCGCTACGAGCAGTACTTC. The chain employs TRBV6-5 and TRBJ2-7; the match to TRBD1 covers 9 bases. The CDR3 is made up of 14 amino acids. From germline, CDR1 is MNHEY and CDR2 SVGAGI. The J segment lost 3 bases and the V segment lost 5 bases, leaving 5 bases of the junction unmatched.